Shown below are 8 T cell receptor beta chains from a single sample sequenced in a study of tumor-infiltrating lymphocytes in primary liver carcinoma. Germline DNA was also extracted, and blood RNA was taken from unsorted whole blood. TCR beta cDNA was made from approximately 540 ng total RNA with a constant-region primer. Amplification in three nested multiplex PCR rounds with slightly modified ARM-PCR gave rise to TCR beta libraries. The opening two PCR rounds, around 9 cycles each, paired TRBV1-TRBV30 forward primers with a C-beta reverse primer. TCRdb reanalysed the multiplex PCR reads using MiXCR and keeps one entry per CDR3 protein. The sample gives about 310,000 distinct CDR3 sequences, around three fifths of which show up once; over 15% is in the top ten. Sequenced input: peripheral blood. Receptors were obtained from a woman in her 30s with primary liver carcinoma and hepatitis B virus infection.

Remarks on this clonotype: A read error may explain this, as a much larger clone is one base away. This CDR3 is missing its conserved last phenylalanine or tryptophan, likely due to a read error. The chain links TRBV12-3 or TRBV12-4 to TRBJ1-5; no clear D. The V gene lost 3 bases and the J gene lost 7 bases, with 10 bases spanning the gap. The CDR3 contains 13 residues. For the CDR3, the DNA is TGTGCCAGCAGTTTTGGTCCGGAGCAGCCCCAGCATTAT. The encoded protein is CASSFGPEQPQHY.

In the case of this clonotype: This may be a read error, as it is one base from a much larger clone. This chain joins TRBV4-3 and TRBJ2-2; possible D gene TRBD1, 7 bases. CDR3 length: 21 residues. The V and J ends lost 3 bases and 7 bases respectively, with 33 bases between them. In germline, CDR1 is LGHNA, CDR2 YSLEER. As DNA, the CDR3 is TGCGCCAGCAGCCATCAACCCCTAAGTGAATTGGAGGGGGCTGTTCACGGGGAGCTGTTTTTT. This encodes CASSHQPLSELEGAVHGELFF.

This clonotype was counted a few times. V usage is TRBV12-5 and J usage is TRBJ2-1; tentatively, D is TRBD2 (5 bases). In germline, CDR1 is LGHNT, CDR2 FRNRAP. V shed 5 bases and J shed 4 bases, with 15 bases lying between them. The CDR3 extends over 15 amino acids. The CDR3 sequence is CASGLPRGEYNEQFF. In DNA, the CDR3 is TGTGCTAGTGGTCTACCCCGGGGTGAATACAATGAGCAGTTCTTC.

This clonotype was recorded once. This chain joins TRBV11-2 and TRBJ2-1, with 7 bases matching TRBD2. The CDR3 contains 14 residues. The V and J ends lost 6 bases and 14 bases, in that order; junction bases with no gene match: 16. CDR1 and CDR2 (germline): SGHAT, FQNNGV. The CDR3 coding sequence is TGTGCCAGCAGTTTCGGACTAGTGGGTATCTACGAGTTCTTC. This sequence encodes CASSFGLVGIYEFF.

This clonotype was counted only a few times. A much larger clone lies a single base off, so this may be a read error. This chain uses TRBV29-1 with TRBJ1-1; D uncertain. CDR1 is SQVTM, CDR2 ANQGSEA, per germline. The CDR3 extends over 12 amino acids. Trimming left V 3 bases short and J 11 bases short, with 16 bases between. The CDR3 DNA reads as TGCAGCGTTGATTCGGGGTCGAGTGAGGCTTTCTTT. Its protein is CSVDSGSSEAFF. The complete variable domain, with remaining parts taken from reference TRBV29-1 and TRBJ1-1, reads SAVISQKPSRDICQRGTSLTIQCQVDSQVTMMFWYRQQPGQSLTLIATANQGSEATYESGFVIDKFPISRPNLTFSTLTVSNMSPEDSSIYLCSVDSGSSEAFFGQGTRLTVV.

The J gene is TRBJ1-2, the V gene TRBV6-2 or TRBV6-3, with 8 bases lining up with TRBD1. The CDR3 extends over 14 amino acids. The junction had 14 bases not matched to a gene; V was cut back by 7 bases and J by 10 bases. CDR1 and CDR2 (germline): MNHEY, SVGEGT. CDR3 nucleotides: TGTGCCAGCACCCCCTCCGGGGCAGGGGGCCACTACACCTTC. This gives the protein CASTPSGAGGHYTF.

Turning to this clonotype: Since a much larger clone is just one base distant, this may be a read error. This chain uses TRBV7-9 with TRBJ1-4; TRBD1 matches 7 bases. CDR1 and CDR2 (germline): SEHNR, FQNEAQ (reference sequence). This CDR3 contains 17 residues. Trimming took 4 bases from V and 8 from J; bases not matched to a gene: 16. Here the CDR3 reads CASSSTPNRGRGEKLFF. Written as DNA, the CDR3 is TGTGCCAGCAGCTCAACCCCCAACAGGGGCCGCGGGGAAAAACTGTTTTTT. The full variable domain, rest sourced from reference TRBV7-9 and TRBJ1-4, is DTGVSQNPRHKITKRGQNVTFRCDPISEHNRLYWYRQTLGQGPEFLTYFQNEAQLEKSRLLSDRFSAERPKGSFSTLEIQRTEQGDSAMYLCASSSTPNRGRGEKLFFGSGTQLSVL.

This clonotype was seen only once. No conserved phenylalanine or tryptophan ends this CDR3, so it is likely a read error. The chain joins TRBV4-1 to TRBJ1-2; the D is unclear. The CDR3 length is 14 residues. V shed 0 bases and J shed 6 bases, with 11 bases lying between them. Germline V gene sequence: CDR1 MGHRA, CDR2 YSYEKL. The CDR3 is CASSQESAGDGYTS. The CDR3 DNA reads as TGCGCCAGCAGCCAAGAATCGGCGGGTGATGGCTACACCTCC.